The sequence of this T cell receptor (beta chain) was determined in a study of beta chain features in type 1 diabetes. This clone occurred a few times. The antigen is undetermined. Reverse transcribing all isolated RNA meant expressed TCRB transcripts were sequenced. Using immunoSEQ multiplex PCR, the repertoire was profiled, and TCRdb retains in-frame clones only, with some absent. The table records around 240,000 clones, about 70% of them present only once. The CDR3 consists of 14 residues. Germline V lookup: CDR1 GTSNPN, CDR2 SVGIG (reference sequence). Trimming took off 5 bases at V and 4 bases at J, with 16 bases between the two ends. Findings and limits, study-wide: VDJ junctions sequenced from type 1 diabetes patients showed fewer insertions and more deletions.

The TCR was taken from a man between 25 and 39 years old in good health. V is TRBV30 and J is TRBJ2-3, with D possibly matching TRBD2 (7 bases). Sequencing input: naive CD4+ T cells from blood. The CDR3 coding sequence is TGTGCCTGGGCCACCGGGGGGCAGGCAGATACGCAGTATTTT. As protein: CAWATGGQADTQYF.